This T cell receptor beta chain comes out of a study of T-cell memory formation after mild COVID-19. The CDR3 sequence is 16 residues long. Germline CDR1 MGHRA, CDR2 YSYEKL. V lost 0 bases, J lost 5 bases, and 16 bases lay in between. Constant-segment primers were used for 5'RACE, and the resulting TCR alpha and TCR beta cDNA libraries carried sample barcodes and UMIs. TCRdb re-called the 5' RACE reads through MiXCR, storing one row per CDR3 protein. The sample has some 320,000 distinct CDR3 sequences; 15% are singletons. Study findings and constraints: Day 15 to 85 contracting clones showed balanced CD4/CD8; day 15 to 37 expanders favored CD4+.

There are a few counts of this clonotype. Its antigen is still unknown. The chain couples TRBV4-1 to TRBJ1-1; D gene unclear. Sequencing was done on a sample of PBMCs or a T cell subset sorted from them (not recorded which). The receptor was derived from a man in his late teens or twenties who had mild COVID-19 (a few samples of this study predate the infection). Cell type and time point are not known. In nucleotides, the CDR3 is TGCGCCAGCAGCCAAGAACTAAGAGCAGGAGGGACTGAAGCTTTCTTT. Translating it yields CASSQELRAGGTEAFF.